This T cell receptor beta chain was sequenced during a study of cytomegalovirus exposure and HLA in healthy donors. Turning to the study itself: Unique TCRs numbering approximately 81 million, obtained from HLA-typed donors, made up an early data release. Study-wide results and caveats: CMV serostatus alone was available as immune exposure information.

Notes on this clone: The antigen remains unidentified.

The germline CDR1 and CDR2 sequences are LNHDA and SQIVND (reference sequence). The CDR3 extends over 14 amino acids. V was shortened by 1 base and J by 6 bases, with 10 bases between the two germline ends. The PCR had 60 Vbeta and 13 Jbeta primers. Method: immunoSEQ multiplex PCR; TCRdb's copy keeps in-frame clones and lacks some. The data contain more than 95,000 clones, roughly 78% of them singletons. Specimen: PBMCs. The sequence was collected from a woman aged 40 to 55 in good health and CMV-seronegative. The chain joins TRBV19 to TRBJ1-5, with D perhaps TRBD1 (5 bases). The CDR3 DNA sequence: TGTGCCAGTAGTATAGCCCGGGGGAGTCAGCCCCAGCATTTT. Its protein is CASSIARGSQPQHF. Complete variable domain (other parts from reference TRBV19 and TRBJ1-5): DGGITQSPKYLFRKEGQNVTLSCEQNLNHDAMYWYRQDPGQGLRLIYYSQIVNDFQKGDIAEGYSVSREKKESFPLTVTSAQKNPTAFYLCASSIARGSQPQHFGDGTRLSIL.